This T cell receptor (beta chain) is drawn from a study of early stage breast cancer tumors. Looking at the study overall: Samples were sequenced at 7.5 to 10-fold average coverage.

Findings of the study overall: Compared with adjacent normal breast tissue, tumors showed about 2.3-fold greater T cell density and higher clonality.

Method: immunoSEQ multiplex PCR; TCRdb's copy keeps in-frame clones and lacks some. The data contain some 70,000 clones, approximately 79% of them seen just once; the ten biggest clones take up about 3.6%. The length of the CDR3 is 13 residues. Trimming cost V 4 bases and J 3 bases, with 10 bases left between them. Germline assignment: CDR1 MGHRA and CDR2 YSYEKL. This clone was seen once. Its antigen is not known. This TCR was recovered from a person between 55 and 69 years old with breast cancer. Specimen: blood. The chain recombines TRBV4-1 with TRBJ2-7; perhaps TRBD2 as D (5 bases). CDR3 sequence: CASSPFGGYEQYF. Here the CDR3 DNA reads TGCGCCAGCAGCCCCTTTGGAGGCTACGAGCAGTACTTC.